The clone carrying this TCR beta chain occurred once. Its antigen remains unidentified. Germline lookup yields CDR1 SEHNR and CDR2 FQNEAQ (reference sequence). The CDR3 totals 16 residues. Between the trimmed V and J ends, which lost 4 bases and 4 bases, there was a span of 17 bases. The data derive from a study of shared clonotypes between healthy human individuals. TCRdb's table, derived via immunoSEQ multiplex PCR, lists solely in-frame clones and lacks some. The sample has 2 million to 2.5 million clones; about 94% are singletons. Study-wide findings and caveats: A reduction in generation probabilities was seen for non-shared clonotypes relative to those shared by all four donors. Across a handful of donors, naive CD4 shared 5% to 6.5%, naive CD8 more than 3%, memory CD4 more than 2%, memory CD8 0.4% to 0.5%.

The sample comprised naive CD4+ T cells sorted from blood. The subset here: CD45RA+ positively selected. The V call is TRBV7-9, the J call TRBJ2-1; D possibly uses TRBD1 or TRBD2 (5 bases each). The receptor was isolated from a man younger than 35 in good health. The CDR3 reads CASSSPGTTGYNEQFF. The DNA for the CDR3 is TGTGCCAGCAGCTCCCCCGGGACCACTGGGTACAATGAGCAGTTCTTC.